The rows below give T cell receptor beta chains drawn from one sample of a study of beta chain features in type 1 diabetes. Profiled with immunoSEQ multiplex PCR; TCRdb holds only in-frame clones, not every one. The sample lists approximately 260,000 clones, roughly 20% occurring once. The specimen sequenced was naive CD4+ T cells from blood. The receptors stem from a woman between 35 and 50 years old with type 1 diabetes. The CDR3 runs from the conserved cysteine through the conserved F or W. Each record gives: V gene, clone size, J gene, D gene, CDR3 DNA, CDR3 protein. The D gene is left open where the match is weak. Part of the rows lack a size; the others show once, few, many or a class for expanded clones.

>TRBV11-2|-|TRBJ1-1|-
TGTGCCAGCAGCTTAGACACAGAACTTGAAGCTTTCTTT
CASSLDTELEAFF
>TRBV9|-|TRBJ1-1|-
TGTGCCAGCAGCAAGGGGCCCAACACTGAAGCTTTCTTT
CASSKGPNTEAFF
>TRBV28|-|TRBJ1-2|TRBD1
TGTGCCAGCAGGCCCTGGACAGGGGGCGCGGCGGGTGGCTACACCTTC
CASRPWTGGAAGGYTF
>TRBV13|-|TRBJ2-6|-
TGTGCCAGCAGCTTAGAGGACAGGGCCAACGTCCTGACTTTC
CASSLEDRANVLTF
>TRBV28|-|TRBJ2-6|-
TGTGCCAGCGGGTCCGGAGGGGAAGGGTCTGGGGCCAACGTCCTGACTTTC
CASGSGGEGSGANVLTF
>TRBV11-2|few|TRBJ2-5|-
TGTGCCAGCAACGGGCCCAAGGCGCGAGGGGAGACCCAGTACTTC
CASNGPKARGETQYF
>TRBV2|once|TRBJ1-5|-
TGTGCCAGCAGTACAGCTTCGTCGCCCCAGCATTTT
CASSTASSPQHF
>TRBV9|-|TRBJ2-1|TRBD2
TGTGCCAGCAGCGCGACTAGCTCGTCTTCGAATGAGCAGTTCTTC
CASSATSSSSNEQFF
>TRBV9|few|TRBJ1-5|-
TGTGCCAGCAGCGTAGTTCCAGGAAACCAGCCCCAGCATTTT
CASSVVPGNQPQHF
>TRBV30|-|TRBJ2-7|TRBD1
TGTGCCTGGAGTCTGGACAGGGGGCTATACGAGCAGTACTTC
CAWSLDRGLYEQYF
>TRBV29-1|-|TRBJ1-5|-
TGCAGCGCAACCACCGGGACATCTTATAGCAATCAGCCCCAGCATTTT
CSATTGTSYSNQPQHF